These 10 T cell receptor beta chains came from one sample sequenced in a study. Each CDR3 protein gets one entry after TCRdb re-called the RT-PCR reads with MiXCR. The sample lists hundreds of thousands of distinct CDR3 sequences, 14% occurring once. The material sequenced was memory CD4+ T cells from blood. These receptor sequences come from a female donor in good health, serving as a healthy control.

This clonotype was seen once. The gene calls are TRBV12-3 or TRBV12-4 and TRBJ1-1; 9 bases fit TRBD1. CDR3 size: 15 residues. With 5 bases clipped from V and 2 bases from J, the junction kept 6 bases outside the gene matches. The CDR3 loop reads CASSPPGQGNTEAFF. In DNA, the CDR3 is TGTGCCAGCAGTCCGCCGGGACAGGGTAACACTGAAGCTTTCTTT.

In this sample, this clonotype turned up many times. The rearrangement joins TRBV7-2 to TRBJ2-5; 8 bases fit TRBD2. CDR1 and CDR2 (germline): SGHTA, FQGNSA. The CDR3 runs 13 residues. Losses at the gene ends were 4 bases for V and 5 bases for J; bases not matched to a gene: 3. This CDR3 is CASSSRLAETQYF. The DNA for the CDR3 is TGTGCCAGCAGCTCGAGACTAGCGGAGACCCAGTACTTC.

The chain's CDR3 is CATSRDFTDTQYF. The CDR3 coding sequence is TGTGCCACCTCCCGGGACTTCACAGATACGCAGTATTTT. The V and J genes are TRBV24-1 and TRBJ2-3, with D possibly TRBD2 on 6 matching bases. Germline values: CDR1 KGHDR, CDR2 SFDVKD. V lost 9 bases and J 2 bases, leaving 11 bases between the germline ends. This CDR3 spans 13 amino acids.

This clonotype has only a few counts. This CDR3 is CASSQDRGRTNEQFF. The CDR3 nucleotides are TGTGCCAGCAGCCAAGATCGGGGGCGTACAAATGAGCAGTTCTTC. The genes are TRBV3-1 and TRBJ2-1; D might be TRBD1 or TRBD2, each matching 6 bases. This CDR3 spans 15 amino acids. With 0 bases removed from V and 7 bases from J, the gap between germline ends came to 13 bases. Looked up from germline, CDR1 is LGHDT and CDR2 is YNNKEL (reference sequence).

Only a few counts were recorded for this clonotype. The genes are TRBV12-3 or TRBV12-4 and TRBJ2-1; D possibly corresponds to TRBD2 (5 bases). The V end lost 7 bases, the J end lost 13 bases, and 14 bases lay between the germline ends. CDR3 length: 11 residues. The CDR3 loop is CASTERGFQFF. CDR3 nucleotides: TGTGCCAGCACCGAACGGGGTTTCCAGTTCTTC.

This sequence joins TRBV12-3 or TRBV12-4 and TRBJ2-7; 11 bases are shared with TRBD2. The CDR3 length is 18 residues. The V segment lost 4 bases and the J segment 4 bases; nucleotides outside the gene matches: 15. CDR3 loop: CASSSRPLLAGETYEQYF. The CDR3 DNA reads TGTGCCAGCAGTTCGCGCCCCCTACTAGCGGGAGAAACTTACGAGCAGTACTTC.

This chain links TRBV12-3 or TRBV12-4 with TRBJ1-4; tentatively, D is TRBD1 (5 bases). The CDR3 has 15 residues. V was cut by 6 bases and J by 4 bases, with 15 bases left in between. CDR3 sequence (DNA): TGTGCCAGCAGCCGCGGGACTTTAGATAATGAAAAACTGTTTTTT. This codes for CASSRGTLDNEKLFF.

This clonotype showed up just a few times. The chain recombines TRBV24-1 with TRBJ2-3; no firm D call. Deletions cut 8 bases from V and 0 bases from J, with 8 bases between. Germline V lookup: CDR1 KGHDR, CDR2 SFDVKD. The CDR3 is 13 amino acids. CDR3 nucleotide sequence: TGTGCCACCATTGGAAGTAGCACAGATACGCAGTATTTT. Protein sequence: CATIGSSTDTQYF.

This clonotype was found a few times. The chain employs TRBV27 and TRBJ2-7; the D gene could be TRBD1 or TRBD2 (6 bases each). V shed 6 bases and J shed 2 bases, with 17 bases lying between them. CDR1 is MNHEY, CDR2 SMNVEV, per germline (reference sequence). The CDR3 has 15 amino acids. The CDR3 loop is CASSLGGTLAYEQYF. The CDR3 nucleotides are TGTGCCAGCAGCTTAGGGGGGACTCTTGCCTACGAGCAGTACTTC.

The chain carries TRBV20-1 and TRBJ2-5, with D perhaps TRBD1 (5 bases). CDR1 is DFQATT, CDR2 SNEGSKA, per germline (reference sequence). Trimming shortened V by 1 base and J by 4 bases, and 13 bases separated the two germline ends. The CDR3 runs to 14 residues. CDR3 residues: CSARGLDSRETQYF. The CDR3, as DNA: TGCAGTGCTAGAGGACTCGACAGTCGAGAGACCCAGTACTTC.